This T cell receptor beta chain came from a study of T-cell reconstitution after alpha-beta-depleted transplantation in children. V was clipped by 3 bases and J by 4 bases, with 12 bases between them. The CDR3 runs 15 residues. A few counts support this clonotype. Molecular barcoding with unique molecular identifiers was used for the TCRbeta library. Each CDR3 protein gets one entry after TCRdb re-called the PCR reads with MiXCR. Here the sample spans approximately 640,000 distinct CDR3 sequences, 16% being singletons. The source of this sequence is a human donor who donated a stem cell graft to a child with acute myeloid leukemia. This chain links TRBV12-3 or TRBV12-4 with TRBJ1-4; D is unclear. Source: PBMCs from the stem cell graft donor, taken from the stem cell graft. CDR3: CASSFGGPRNEKLFF. The CDR3, as DNA: TGTGCCAGCAGTTTCGGTGGACCCCGTAATGAAAAACTGTTTTTT.